The 9 T cell receptor beta chains below come from one sample, sequenced in a study of beta chain features in type 1 diabetes. All of the isolated RNA was reverse transcribed, so expressed TCRB transcripts were sequenced. Here immunoSEQ multiplex PCR was the method, and the copy in TCRdb shows in-frame clones only, minus some. Of about 350,000 clones in the sample, 20% were seen once. The specimen sequenced was naive CD4+ T cells from blood. Receptor source: a woman younger than 30 in good health.

This clone has more than one count but fewer than ten. This chain links TRBV18 with TRBJ2-2; D possibly corresponds to TRBD1 (5 bases). Per germline, CDR1 KGHSH and CDR2 LQKENI. CDR3 length equals 12 residues. Trimming pared 6 bases from V and 6 bases from J, leaving 8 bases between. CDR3 DNA: TGTGCCAGCTCGGCGACAGCCGGGGAGCTGTTTTTT. Its translation is CASSATAGELFF.

This rearrangement joins TRBV29-1 to TRBJ2-1, with 7 bases aligning to TRBD2. Losses at the gene ends were 7 bases for V and 8 bases for J; bases not matched to a gene: 11. This CDR3 is built from 13 residues. In germline, CDR1 is SQVTM, CDR2 ANQGSEA. The CDR3 protein is CSAARVAGDEQFF. In nucleotides, the CDR3 is TGCAGCGCCGCGCGTGTGGCGGGGGATGAGCAGTTCTTC.

This clone was detected a few times. The gene calls are TRBV5-6 and TRBJ2-5; a possible D gene is TRBD2 (5 bases). V lost 1 base to trimming and J lost 2 bases, with 9 bases between them. Germline V gene data show CDR1 as SGHDT and CDR2 as YYEEEE. This CDR3 has 14 amino acids. The CDR3 protein is CASSLFGVQETQYF. DNA for the CDR3: TGTGCCAGCAGCTTGTTCGGGGTTCAAGAGACCCAGTACTTC.

The chain is built from TRBV11-1 and TRBJ1-2; 9 bases are a match to TRBD1. This CDR3 has 15 amino acids. Germline CDR1 is SGHAT and CDR2 is FQDESV (reference sequence). V shed 5 bases and J 6 bases; nucleotides not matched to a gene: 10. The chain's CDR3 is CASSNPPGQGNGYTF. CDR3 coding DNA: TGTGCCAGCAGCAACCCTCCGGGACAGGGAAATGGCTACACCTTC.

The rearrangement joins TRBV5-4 to TRBJ2-7, with 8 nucleotides matching TRBD2. CDR3 size: 15 residues. CDR1 SGHNT and CDR2 YYREEE come from the germline V gene (reference sequence). The V and J ends lost 0 bases and 7 bases, in that order; junction bases with no gene match: 9. CDR3 nucleotide sequence: TGTGCCAGCAGCTTGGCGGCGGGAGGTGGGGAAGAGCAGTACTTC. Protein product: CASSLAAGGGEEQYF.

The chain employs TRBV6-6 and TRBJ1-6, with D hard to call. Germline values: CDR1 MNHNY, CDR2 SVGAGI (reference sequence). V was pared by 0 bases and J by 8 bases, with 11 bases between. This CDR3 contains 15 residues. Here the CDR3 DNA reads TGTGCCAGCAGTTACTCGGAGGGCCGGGATTCACCCCTCCACTTT. This codes for CASSYSEGRDSPLHF.

Here the CDR3 reads CASSPTSGRRETQYF. The CDR3 region has the DNA TGTGCCAGCAGCCCGACTAGCGGGAGACGGGAGACCCAGTACTTC. The chain couples TRBV5-6 to TRBJ2-5; 12 bases line up with TRBD2. This CDR3 region has 15 residues. CDR1 SGHDT and CDR2 YYEEEE come from the germline V gene. J was trimmed by 5 bases and V by 4 bases; bases with no gene match: 6. The whole variable domain, remainder taken from reference TRBV5-6 and TRBJ2-5, is DAGVTQSPTHLIKTRGQQVTLRCSPKSGHDTVSWYQQALGQGPQFIFQYYEEEERQRGNFPDRFSGHQFPNYSSELNVNALLLGDSALYLCASSPTSGRRETQYFGPGTRLLVL.

The chain is built from TRBV30 and TRBJ1-5; the D gene is possibly TRBD1 (6 bases). The V end lost 5 bases, the J end lost 0 bases, and 8 bases lay between the germline ends. Germline loops: CDR1 GTSNPN, CDR2 SVGIG (reference sequence). This CDR3 has 13 amino acids. The CDR3 DNA is TGTGCCTGGGGACAGTATAGCAATCAGCCCCAGCATTTT. As protein: CAWGQYSNQPQHF.

The sample holds a few counts of this clone. V and J are TRBV5-4 and TRBJ2-1; no firm D call. CDR1 SGHNT and CDR2 YYREEE come from the germline V gene (reference sequence). V lost 4 bases and J 0 bases, leaving 8 bases between the germline ends. The CDR3 totals 14 residues. DNA of the CDR3: TGTGCCAGCAGCGCTCCGAGCTCCTACAATGAGCAGTTCTTC. The encoded protein is CASSAPSSYNEQFF.